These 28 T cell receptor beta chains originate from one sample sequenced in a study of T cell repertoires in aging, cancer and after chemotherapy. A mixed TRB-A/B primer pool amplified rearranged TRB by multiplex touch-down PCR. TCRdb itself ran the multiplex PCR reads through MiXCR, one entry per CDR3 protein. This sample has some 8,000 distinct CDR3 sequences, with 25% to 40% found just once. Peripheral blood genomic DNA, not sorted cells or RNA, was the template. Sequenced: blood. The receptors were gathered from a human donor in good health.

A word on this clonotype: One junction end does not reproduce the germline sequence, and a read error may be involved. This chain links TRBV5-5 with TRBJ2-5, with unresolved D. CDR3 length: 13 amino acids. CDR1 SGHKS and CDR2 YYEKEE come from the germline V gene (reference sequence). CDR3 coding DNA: TGCGCCAGCAGCTGGAGTACGAAGGAGACCCAGTACTTC. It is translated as CASSWSTKETQYF. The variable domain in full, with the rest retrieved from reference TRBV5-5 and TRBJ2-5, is DAGVTQSPTHLIKTRGQQVTLRCSPISGHKSVSWYQQVLGQGPQFIFQYYEKEERGRGNFPDRFSARQFPNYSSELNVNALLLGDSALYLCASSWSTKETQYFGPGTRLLVL.

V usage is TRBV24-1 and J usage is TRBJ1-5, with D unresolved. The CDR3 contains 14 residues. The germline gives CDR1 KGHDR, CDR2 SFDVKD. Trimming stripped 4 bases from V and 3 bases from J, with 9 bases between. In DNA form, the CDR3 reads TGTGCCACCAGTGAGTGGGGAATCAATCAGCCCCAGCATTTT. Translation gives CATSEWGINQPQHF.

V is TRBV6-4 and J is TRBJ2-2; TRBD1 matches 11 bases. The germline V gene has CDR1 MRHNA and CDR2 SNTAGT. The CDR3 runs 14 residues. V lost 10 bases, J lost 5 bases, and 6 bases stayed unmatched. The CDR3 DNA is TGTGCCATCAACCGGGACAGGGGGACCGGGGAGCTGTTTTTT. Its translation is CAINRDRGTGELFF.

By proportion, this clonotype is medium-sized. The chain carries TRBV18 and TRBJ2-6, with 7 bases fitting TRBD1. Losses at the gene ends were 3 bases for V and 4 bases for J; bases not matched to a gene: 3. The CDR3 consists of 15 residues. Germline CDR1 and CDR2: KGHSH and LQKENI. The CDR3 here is CASSPTGSGANVLTF. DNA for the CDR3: TGTGCCAGCTCACCGACAGGGTCCGGGGCCAACGTCCTGACTTTC.

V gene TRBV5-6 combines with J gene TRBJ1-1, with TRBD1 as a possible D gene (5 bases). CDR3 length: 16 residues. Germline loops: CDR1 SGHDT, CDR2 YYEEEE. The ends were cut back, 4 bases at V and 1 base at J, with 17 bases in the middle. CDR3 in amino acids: CASSLVWGSSNTEAFF. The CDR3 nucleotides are TGTGCCAGCAGCCTCGTATGGGGGTCCTCGAACACTGAAGCTTTCTTT. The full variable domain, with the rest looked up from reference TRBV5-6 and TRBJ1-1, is DAGVTQSPTHLIKTRGQQVTLRCSPKSGHDTVSWYQQALGQGPQFIFQYYEEEERQRGNFPDRFSGHQFPNYSSELNVNALLLGDSALYLCASSLVWGSSNTEAFFGQGTRLTVV.

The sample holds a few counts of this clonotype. CDR3 sequence reads: CAISEPGQGNEAFF. CDR3 DNA: TGTGCCATCAGTGAGCCGGGACAGGGTAATGAAGCTTTCTTT. The chain recombines TRBV10-3 with TRBJ1-1; TRBD1 matches at 9 bases. This CDR3 spans 14 amino acids. The trim removed 2 bases at V and 7 bases at J, leaving 5 bases unmatched. CDR1 and CDR2 (germline): ENHRY, SYGVKD.

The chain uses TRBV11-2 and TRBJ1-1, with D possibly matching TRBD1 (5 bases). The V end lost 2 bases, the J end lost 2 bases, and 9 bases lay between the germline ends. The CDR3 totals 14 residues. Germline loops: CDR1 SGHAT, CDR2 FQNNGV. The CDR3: CASSLNGGNTEAFF. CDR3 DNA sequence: TGTGCCAGCAGCTTAAACGGGGGAAACACTGAAGCTTTCTTT.

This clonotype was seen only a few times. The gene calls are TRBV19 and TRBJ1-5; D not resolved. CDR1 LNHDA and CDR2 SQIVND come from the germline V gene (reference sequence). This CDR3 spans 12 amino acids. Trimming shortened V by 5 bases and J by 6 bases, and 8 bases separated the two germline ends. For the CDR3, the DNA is TGTGCCAGTAGTCGTTCAGTTCAGCCCCAGCATTTT. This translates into CASSRSVQPQHF.

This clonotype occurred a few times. CDR3 region: CASSGRLDTQYF. For the CDR3, the DNA is TGTGCCAGCAGCGGTCGGTTAGATACGCAGTATTTT. The gene calls are TRBV7-2 and TRBJ2-3, with D unresolved. The CDR3 length is 12 residues. V dropped 5 bases and J dropped 5 bases, with 8 bases sitting between them. CDR1 and CDR2 from the germline V gene are SGHTA and FQGNSA. Looking up the rest from reference TRBV7-2 and TRBJ2-3 gives the full variable domain: GAGVSQSPSNKVTEKGKDVELRCDPISGHTALYWYRQSLGQGLEFLIYFQGNSAPDKSGLPSDRFSAERTGGSVSTLTIQRTQQEDSAVYLCASSGRLDTQYFGPGTRLTVL.

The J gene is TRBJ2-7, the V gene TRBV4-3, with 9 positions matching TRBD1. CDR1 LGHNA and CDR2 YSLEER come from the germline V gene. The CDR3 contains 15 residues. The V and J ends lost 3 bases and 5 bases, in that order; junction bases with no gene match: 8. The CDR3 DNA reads TGCGCCAGCAGCCACAGACAGGGGGTAGATAACGAGCAGTACTTC. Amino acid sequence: CASSHRQGVDNEQYF.

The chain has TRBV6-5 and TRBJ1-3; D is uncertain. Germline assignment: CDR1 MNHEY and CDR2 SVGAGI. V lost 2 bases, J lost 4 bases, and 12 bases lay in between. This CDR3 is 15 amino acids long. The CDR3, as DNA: TGTGCCAGCAGTTACACACAAGTACTCGGAAACACCATATATTTT. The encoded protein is CASSYTQVLGNTIYF.

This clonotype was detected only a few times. Here the CDR3 reads CASSFTTGDGSYNEQFF. CDR3 nucleotide sequence: TGTGCCAGCAGCTTTACAACAGGGGACGGGTCCTACAATGAGCAGTTCTTC. The chain uses TRBV7-6 and TRBJ2-1; 7 positions match TRBD1. Trimming took 3 bases from V and 1 from J; bases not matched to a gene: 9. The CDR3 is 17 residues long. Per the germline V gene, CDR1 is SGHVS and CDR2 is FNYEAQ.

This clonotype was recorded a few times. The CDR3 region has the DNA TGCGCCAGCTCTACTTGGACAGCCAATAATTCACCCCTCCACTTT. Its translation: CASSTWTANNSPLHF. V usage is TRBV4-3 and J usage is TRBJ1-6; perhaps TRBD1 as D (6 bases). V lost 8 bases and J 5 bases, leaving 16 bases between the germline ends. CDR1 and CDR2 (germline): LGHNA, YSLEER. The CDR3 sequence is 15 residues long.

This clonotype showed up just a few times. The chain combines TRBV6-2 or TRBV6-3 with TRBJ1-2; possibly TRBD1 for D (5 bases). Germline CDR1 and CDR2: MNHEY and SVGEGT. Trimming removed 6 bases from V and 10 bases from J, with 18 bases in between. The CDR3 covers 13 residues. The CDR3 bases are TGTGCCAGCAGCGACCCTTCGGACATAAACTACACCTTC. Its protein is CASSDPSDINYTF.

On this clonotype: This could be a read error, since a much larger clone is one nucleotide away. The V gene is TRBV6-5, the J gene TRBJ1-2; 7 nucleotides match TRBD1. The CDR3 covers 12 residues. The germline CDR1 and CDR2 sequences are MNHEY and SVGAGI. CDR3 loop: CASQGEGYEKYF. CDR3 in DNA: TGTGCCAGCCAGGGGGAGGGGTACGAGAAGTACTTC.

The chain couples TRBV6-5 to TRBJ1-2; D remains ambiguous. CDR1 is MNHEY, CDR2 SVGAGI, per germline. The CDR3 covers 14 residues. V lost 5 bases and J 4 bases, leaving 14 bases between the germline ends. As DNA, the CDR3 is TGTGCCAGCAGTCCCCTAGGGATGGGCTATGGCTACACCTTC. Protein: CASSPLGMGYGYTF.

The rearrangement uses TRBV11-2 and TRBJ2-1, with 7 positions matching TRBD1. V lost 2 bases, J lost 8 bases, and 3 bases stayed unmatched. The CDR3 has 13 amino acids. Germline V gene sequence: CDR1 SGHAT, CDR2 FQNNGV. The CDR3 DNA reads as TGTGCCAGCAGCTTAAGGGGGCCCCATGAGCAGTTCTTC. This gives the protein CASSLRGPHEQFF.

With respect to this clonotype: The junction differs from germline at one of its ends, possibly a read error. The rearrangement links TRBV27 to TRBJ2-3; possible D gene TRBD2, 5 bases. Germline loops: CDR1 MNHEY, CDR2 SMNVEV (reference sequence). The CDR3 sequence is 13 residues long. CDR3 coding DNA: TGTGACAGCACCACCGGAGGTACAGATACGCAGTATTTT. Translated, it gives CDSTTGGTDTQYF.

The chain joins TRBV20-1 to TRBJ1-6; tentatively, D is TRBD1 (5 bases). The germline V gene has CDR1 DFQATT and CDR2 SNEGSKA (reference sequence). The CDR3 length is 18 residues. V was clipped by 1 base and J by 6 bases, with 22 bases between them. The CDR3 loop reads CSARGTGGPYVFNSPLHF. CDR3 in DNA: TGCAGTGCTAGAGGCACTGGGGGACCATACGTCTTTAATTCACCCCTCCACTTT.

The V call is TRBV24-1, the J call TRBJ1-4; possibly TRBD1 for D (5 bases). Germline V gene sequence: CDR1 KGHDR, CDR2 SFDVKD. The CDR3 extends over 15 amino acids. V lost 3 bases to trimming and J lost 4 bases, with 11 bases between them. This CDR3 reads CATSDGQGINEKLFF. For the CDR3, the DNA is TGTGCCACCAGTGATGGCCAGGGAATTAATGAAAAACTGTTTTTT.

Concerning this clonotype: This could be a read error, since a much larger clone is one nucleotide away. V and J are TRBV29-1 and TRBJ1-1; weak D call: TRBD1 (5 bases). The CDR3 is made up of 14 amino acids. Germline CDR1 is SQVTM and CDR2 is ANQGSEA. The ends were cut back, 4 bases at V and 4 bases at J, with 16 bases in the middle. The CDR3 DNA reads TGCAGCGTTGGCTCTCAGGGCAGGGCCACTGAAGCTTTCTTT. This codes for CSVGSQGRATEAFF. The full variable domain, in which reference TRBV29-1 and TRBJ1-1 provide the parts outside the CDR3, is SAVISQKPSRDICQRGTSLTIQCQVDSQVTMMFWYRQQPGQSLTLIATANQGSEATYESGFVIDKFPISRPNLTFSTLTVSNMSPEDSSIYLCSVGSQGRATEAFFGQGTRLTVV.

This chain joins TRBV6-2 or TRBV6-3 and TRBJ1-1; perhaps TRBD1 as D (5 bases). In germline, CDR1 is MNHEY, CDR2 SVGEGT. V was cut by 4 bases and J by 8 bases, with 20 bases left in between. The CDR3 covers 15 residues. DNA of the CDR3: TGTGCCAGCAGTTCTGAACCTTCAGGGAGGTCCGAAGCTTTCTTT. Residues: CASSSEPSGRSEAFF.

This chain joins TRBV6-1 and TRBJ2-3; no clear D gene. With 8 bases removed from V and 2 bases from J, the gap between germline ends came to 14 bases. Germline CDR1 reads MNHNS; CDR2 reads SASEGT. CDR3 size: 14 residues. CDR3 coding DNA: TGTGCCAGCCGCCATCTGTCGATCACAGATACGCAGTATTTT. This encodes CASRHLSITDTQYF.

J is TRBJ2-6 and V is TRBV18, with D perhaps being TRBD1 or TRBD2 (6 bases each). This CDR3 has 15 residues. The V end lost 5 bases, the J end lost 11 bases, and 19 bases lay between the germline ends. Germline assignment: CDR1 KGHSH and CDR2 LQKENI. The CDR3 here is CASSSMTRGADVLTF. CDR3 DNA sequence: TGTGCCAGCTCATCCATGACAAGGGGGGCAGACGTCCTGACTTTC.

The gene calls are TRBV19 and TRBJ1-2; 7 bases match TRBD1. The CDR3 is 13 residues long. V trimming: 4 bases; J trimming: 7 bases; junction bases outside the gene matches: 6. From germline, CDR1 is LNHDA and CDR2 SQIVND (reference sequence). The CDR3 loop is CASSSRGTGGYTF. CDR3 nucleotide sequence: TGTGCCAGTAGTAGCAGGGGGACTGGTGGCTACACCTTC.

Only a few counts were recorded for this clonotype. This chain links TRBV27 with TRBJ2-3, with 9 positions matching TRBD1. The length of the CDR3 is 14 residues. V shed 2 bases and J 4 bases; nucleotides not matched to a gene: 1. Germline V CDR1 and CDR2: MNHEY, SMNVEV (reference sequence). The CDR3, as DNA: TGTGCCAGCAGTTTAGGGACAGGGTCAGATACGCAGTATTTT. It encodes CASSLGTGSDTQYF.

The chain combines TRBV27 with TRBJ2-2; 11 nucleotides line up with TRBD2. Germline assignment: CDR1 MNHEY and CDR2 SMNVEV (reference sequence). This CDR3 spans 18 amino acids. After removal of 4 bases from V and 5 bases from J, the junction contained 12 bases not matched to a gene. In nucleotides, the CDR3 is TGTGCCAGCAGTTACGGGACGCTAGCGGGGGGCCTTACCGGGGAGCTGTTTTTT. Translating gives CASSYGTLAGGLTGELFF.

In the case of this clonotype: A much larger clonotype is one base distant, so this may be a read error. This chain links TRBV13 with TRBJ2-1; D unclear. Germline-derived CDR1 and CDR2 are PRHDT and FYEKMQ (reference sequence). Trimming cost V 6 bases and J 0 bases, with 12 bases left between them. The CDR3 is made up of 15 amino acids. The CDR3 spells CASRPRCGSYNEQFF. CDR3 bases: TGTGCCAGCAGGCCACGCTGTGGCTCCTACAATGAGCAGTTCTTC.